This T cell receptor (beta chain) comes out of a study of blood T cell repertoires in COVID-19. Background on the study: COVID-19 samples from acute and convalescent phases originated in the United States, Italy and Spain.

The CDR3 extends over 13 amino acids. The V gene's germline CDR1 is MDHEN and CDR2 SYDVKM. Details on this clone: One junction end does not reproduce the germline sequence, and a read error may be involved.

Using immunoSEQ multiplex PCR, the repertoire was profiled, and TCRdb retains in-frame clones only, with some absent. The sample lists over 100,000 clones, over 60% occurring once. The V and J genes are TRBV28 and TRBJ2-7, with 9 bases lining up with TRBD1. The sequencing sample was made of peripheral blood. This TCR was sampled from an older woman with acute or convalescent COVID-19. CDR3 protein: CASSTPGQGVLNF. CDR3 DNA: TGTGCCAGCAGTACACCGGGACAGGGTGTTCTCAACTTC.